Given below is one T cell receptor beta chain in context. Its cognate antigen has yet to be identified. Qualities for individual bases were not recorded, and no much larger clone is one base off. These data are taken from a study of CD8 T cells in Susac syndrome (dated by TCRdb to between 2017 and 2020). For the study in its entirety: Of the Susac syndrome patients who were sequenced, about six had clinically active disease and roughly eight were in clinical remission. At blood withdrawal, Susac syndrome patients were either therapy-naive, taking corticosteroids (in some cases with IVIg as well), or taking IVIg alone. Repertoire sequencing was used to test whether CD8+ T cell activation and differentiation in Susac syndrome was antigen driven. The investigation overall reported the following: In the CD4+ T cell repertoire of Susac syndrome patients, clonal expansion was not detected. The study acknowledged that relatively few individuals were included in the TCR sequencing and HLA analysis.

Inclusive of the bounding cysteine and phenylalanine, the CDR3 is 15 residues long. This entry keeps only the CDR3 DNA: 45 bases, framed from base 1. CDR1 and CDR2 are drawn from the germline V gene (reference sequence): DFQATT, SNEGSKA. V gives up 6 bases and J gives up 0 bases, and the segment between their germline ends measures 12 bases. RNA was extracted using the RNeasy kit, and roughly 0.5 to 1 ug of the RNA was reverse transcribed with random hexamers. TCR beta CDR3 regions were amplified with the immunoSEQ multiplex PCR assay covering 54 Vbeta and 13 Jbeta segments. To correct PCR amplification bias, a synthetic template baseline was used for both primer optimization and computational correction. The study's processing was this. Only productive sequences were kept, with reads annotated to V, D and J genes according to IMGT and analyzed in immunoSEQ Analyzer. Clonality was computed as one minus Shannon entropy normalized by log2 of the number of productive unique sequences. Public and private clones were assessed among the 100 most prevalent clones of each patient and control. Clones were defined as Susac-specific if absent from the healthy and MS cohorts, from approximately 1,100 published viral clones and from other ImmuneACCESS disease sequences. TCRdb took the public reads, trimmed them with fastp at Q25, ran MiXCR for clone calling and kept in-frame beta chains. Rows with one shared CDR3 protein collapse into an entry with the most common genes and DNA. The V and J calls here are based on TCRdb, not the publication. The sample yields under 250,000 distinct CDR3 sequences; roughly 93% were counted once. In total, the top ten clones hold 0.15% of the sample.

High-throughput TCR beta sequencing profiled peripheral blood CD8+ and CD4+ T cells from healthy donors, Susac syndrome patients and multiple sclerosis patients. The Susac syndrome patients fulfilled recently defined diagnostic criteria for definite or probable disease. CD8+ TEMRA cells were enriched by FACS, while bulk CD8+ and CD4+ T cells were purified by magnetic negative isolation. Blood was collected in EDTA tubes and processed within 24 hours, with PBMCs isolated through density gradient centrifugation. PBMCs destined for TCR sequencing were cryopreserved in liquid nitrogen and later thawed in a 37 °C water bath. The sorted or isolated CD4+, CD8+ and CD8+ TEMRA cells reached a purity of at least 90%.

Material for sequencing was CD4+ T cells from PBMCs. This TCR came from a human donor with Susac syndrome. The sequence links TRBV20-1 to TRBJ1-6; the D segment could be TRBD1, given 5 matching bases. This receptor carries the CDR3 CSAERQSSYNSPLHF. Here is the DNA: TGCAGTGCGGAAAGACAGAGCTCCTATAATTCACCCCTCCACTTT.